These 14 T cell receptor beta chains were all obtained from the same sample, sequenced in a study of shared clonotypes between healthy human individuals. CD45RO-negative cells were positively selected for CCR7, leaving out terminally differentiated effector memory CD45RA+ cells. The method was immunoSEQ multiplex PCR; TCRdb's version includes in-frame clones alone and lacks a portion of them. The sample records approximately 810,000 clones, 92% being singletons. What was sequenced was naive CD8+ T cells sorted from blood. Receptors originate from a man aged 25 to 40 in good health.

The chain is built from TRBV2 and TRBJ2-5; tentatively, D is TRBD1 (6 bases). The V and J ends lost 6 bases and 3 bases respectively, with 14 bases between them. The CDR3 is made up of 14 amino acids. The V gene's germline CDR1 is SNHLY and CDR2 FYNNEI. The CDR3 region has the DNA TGTGCCAGCAGGCCGGGACAAACTAAAGAGACCCAGTACTTC. Translation gives CASRPGQTKETQYF. The full variable domain, rest sourced from reference TRBV2 and TRBJ2-5, is EPEVTQTPSHQVTQMGQEVILRCVPISNHLYFYWYRQILGQKVEFLVSFYNNEISEKSEIFDDQFSVERPDGSNFTLKIRSTKLEDSAMYFCASRPGQTKETQYFGPGTRLLVL.

The chain has TRBV7-9 and TRBJ2-7; D ambiguous. Germline values: CDR1 SEHNR, CDR2 FQNEAQ (reference sequence). Trimming shortened V by 6 bases and J by 6 bases, and 15 bases separated the two germline ends. CDR3 length equals 13 residues. The CDR3 DNA sequence: TGTGCCAGCAGGCCCTGGGATTGGGCCGAGCAGTACTTC. Translation: CASRPWDWAEQYF.

Comment on this clone: This specimen includes other DNA sequences encoding the same CDR3. The chain has TRBV19 and TRBJ2-2; D not resolved. The germline V gene has CDR1 LNHDA and CDR2 SQIVND (reference sequence). Trimming took 3 bases from V and 4 from J, leaving 6 bases between them. The CDR3 extends over 13 amino acids. CDR3 protein: CASSILSTGELFF. CDR3 DNA sequence: TGTGCCAGTAGTATTCTGAGCACCGGGGAGCTGTTTTTT.

The chain uses TRBV11-1 and TRBJ1-1; D uncertain. Trimming left V 9 bases short and J 0 bases short, with 11 bases between. Germline CDR1 reads SGHAT; CDR2 reads FQDESV (reference sequence). The CDR3 totals 13 residues. The CDR3 here is CASGTGLNTEAFF. Here the CDR3 DNA reads TGTGCCAGTGGCACTGGGCTGAACACTGAAGCTTTCTTT.

The CDR3 is CSVVYGANVLTF. Written as DNA, the CDR3 is TGCAGCGTTGTTTATGGGGCCAACGTCCTGACTTTC. This chain uses TRBV29-1 with TRBJ2-6; unclear D gene. The germline V and J ends were trimmed by 4 bases and 3 bases, with 4 bases remaining between them. Germline assignment: CDR1 SQVTM and CDR2 ANQGSEA. CDR3 length equals 12 residues.

The count of this clone is one. The gene calls are TRBV27 and TRBJ2-1; D may correspond to TRBD1 or TRBD2 (6 bases each). Looked up from germline, CDR1 is MNHEY and CDR2 is SMNVEV (reference sequence). CDR3 length equals 13 residues. V lost 3 bases and J lost 8, with 11 bases in between. Written as DNA, the CDR3 is TGTGCCAGCAGTTTGCCAGGGGAGGATGAGCAGTTCTTC. Protein product: CASSLPGEDEQFF.

Comment on this clone: Different DNA sequences within this sample yield the same CDR3. The genes are TRBV9 and TRBJ2-2; D ambiguous. The V gene lost 0 bases and the J gene lost 7 bases, with 4 bases spanning the gap. Germline CDR1 SGDLS, CDR2 YYNGEE. The CDR3 has 12 residues. CDR3: CASSVGSGELFF. In DNA form, the CDR3 reads TGTGCCAGCAGCGTAGGTAGCGGGGAGCTGTTTTTT. Drawing the rest from reference TRBV9 and TRBJ2-2, the complete variable domain is DSGVTQTPKHLITATGQRVTLRCSPRSGDLSVYWYQQSLDQGLQFLIQYYNGEERAKGNILERFSAQQFPDLHSELNLSSLELGDSALYFCASSVGSGELFFGEGSRLTVL.

The CDR3 spells CASSLAGTGGIDTQYF. Written as DNA, the CDR3 is TGTGCCAGCAGCTTGGCCGGGACAGGGGGCATAGATACGCAGTATTTT. This chain joins TRBV5-4 and TRBJ2-3; 12 nucleotides match TRBD1. With 0 bases clipped from V and 5 bases from J, the junction kept 4 bases outside the gene matches. This CDR3 is 16 amino acids long. CDR1 is SGHNT and CDR2 is YYREEE in the germline V gene (reference sequence).

The V call is TRBV9, the J call TRBJ2-1; the match to TRBD2 covers 14 bases. The CDR3 runs 19 residues. J gave up 9 bases and V 3 bases, and 17 bases lay outside the gene matches. The germline V gene has CDR1 SGDLS and CDR2 YYNGEE. CDR3 sequence: CASSAAGTSGRRGLSEQFF. The CDR3 coding sequence is TGTGCCAGCAGCGCCGCCGGGACTAGCGGGAGAAGGGGGCTCAGTGAGCAGTTCTTC. The entire variable domain, with the rest obtained from reference TRBV9 and TRBJ2-1, is as follows: DSGVTQTPKHLITATGQRVTLRCSPRSGDLSVYWYQQSLDQGLQFLIQYYNGEERAKGNILERFSAQQFPDLHSELNLSSLELGDSALYFCASSAAGTSGRRGLSEQFFGPGTRLTVL.

This chain connects TRBV28 to TRBJ1-1, with no clear D. V shed 3 bases and J shed 1 base, with 6 bases lying between them. The CDR3 spans 13 residues. Germline CDR1 reads MDHEN; CDR2 reads SYDVKM. This CDR3 reads CASSFEPNTEAFF. CDR3 sequence (DNA): TGTGCCAGCAGTTTTGAGCCGAACACTGAAGCTTTCTTT.

The chain is built from TRBV7-9 and TRBJ1-1; D is unclear. The germline V gene has CDR1 SEHNR and CDR2 FQNEAQ (reference sequence). There are 13 residues in the CDR3. Trimming left V 1 base short and J 5 bases short, with 8 bases between. In DNA, the CDR3 is TGTGCCAGCAGCTTAGTCAGTAGTACTGAAGCTTTCTTT. It encodes CASSLVSSTEAFF. The full variable domain, its missing parts supplied by reference TRBV7-9 and TRBJ1-1, is DTGVSQNPRHKITKRGQNVTFRCDPISEHNRLYWYRQTLGQGPEFLTYFQNEAQLEKSRLLSDRFSAERPKGSFSTLEIQRTEQGDSAMYLCASSLVSSTEAFFGQGTRLTVV.

This clone was seen a handful of times. The rearrangement joins TRBV30 to TRBJ1-4, with D possibly matching TRBD1 (6 bases). Trimming removed 5 bases at V and 2 bases at J, with 9 bases between. The CDR3 spans 13 residues. The germline gives CDR1 GTSNPN, CDR2 SVGIG (reference sequence). CDR3 protein: CAWQGGTNEKLFF. The CDR3 nucleotides are TGTGCCTGGCAAGGGGGGACTAATGAAAAACTGTTTTTT. The variable domain in full, completed from reference TRBV30 and TRBJ1-4, reads SQTIHQWPATLVQPVGSPLSLECTVEGTSNPNLYWYRQAAGRGLQLLFYSVGIGQISSEVPQNLSASRPQDRQFILSSKKLLLSDSGFYLCAWQGGTNEKLFFGSGTQLSVL.

The V gene is TRBV29-1, the J gene TRBJ2-1; no definite D call. In germline, CDR1 is SQVTM, CDR2 ANQGSEA. The CDR3 is 14 amino acids. The V end was cut by 3 bases, the J end by 2 bases, with 11 bases between. The CDR3 reads CSVDKPPTYNEQFF. CDR3 sequence (DNA): TGCAGCGTTGACAAGCCTCCAACCTACAATGAGCAGTTCTTC.

The V and J genes are TRBV7-2 and TRBJ2-7; a weak D match, TRBD1 (6 bases). The germline CDR1 and CDR2 sequences are SGHTA and FQGNSA. V gave up 2 bases and J gave up 4 bases, with 15 bases separating them. The CDR3 runs to 15 residues. The CDR3 protein is CASSLPQGLAYEQYF. In DNA form, the CDR3 reads TGTGCCAGCAGCTTACCTCAGGGGCTGGCTTACGAGCAGTACTTC.